A single sample gave rise to the 26 T cell receptor beta chains below, sequenced in a study of CD8 T cells in Susac syndrome. A quantity of roughly 0.5 to 1 ug RNA underwent reverse transcription using random hexamers. TCRdb itself ran the immunoSEQ multiplex PCR reads through MiXCR, one entry per CDR3 protein. The table has roughly 400,000 distinct CDR3 sequences, roughly 85% seen once; the top ten hold under 0.15%. The sample comprised CD8+ T cells from PBMCs. These receptors originate from a human donor with multiple sclerosis.

The chain joins TRBV12-3 or TRBV12-4 to TRBJ2-2, with a weak D call TRBD2 (6 bases). V lost 3 bases to trimming and J lost 4 bases, with 15 bases between them. CDR3 size: 16 residues. Here the CDR3 reads CASSLVSGYFTGELFF. The CDR3 DNA is TGTGCCAGCAGTTTGGTTAGCGGCTACTTCACCGGGGAGCTGTTTTTT.

This clonotype was picked up one time. The chain recombines TRBV4-1 with TRBJ1-5, with D perhaps matching TRBD1 (5 bases). V shed 0 bases and J shed 3 bases, with 9 bases lying between them. CDR3 length: 15 amino acids. CDR1 and CDR2 (germline): MGHRA, YSYEKL. The CDR3 sequence: CASSQEPGFNQPQHF. The DNA for the CDR3 is TGCGCCAGCAGCCAAGAGCCAGGGTTCAATCAGCCCCAGCATTTT.

The chain has TRBV7-6 and TRBJ2-2; TRBD2 matches at 10 bases. CDR3 length equals 18 residues. J was trimmed by 1 base and V by 4 bases; bases with no gene match: 9. CDR1 is SGHVS and CDR2 is FNYEAQ in the germline V gene. The CDR3 coding sequence is TGTGCCAGCAGCTCGGGACTAGCGAGCCGAGGGAACACCGGGGAGCTGTTTTTT. This codes for CASSSGLASRGNTGELFF.

The V and J genes are TRBV5-1 and TRBJ2-7; TRBD1 aligns across 7 bases. The CDR3 is 16 amino acids. V lost 3 bases and J lost 4; bases outside the gene matches: 13. The germline V gene has CDR1 SGHRS and CDR2 YFSETQ. Here the CDR3 DNA reads TGCGCCAGCAGCTCGGCCATTGACAGGGCGGATTACGAGCAGTACTTC. Translated, it gives CASSSAIDRADYEQYF.

In this sample, this clonotype turned up once. J is TRBJ2-7 and V is TRBV3-1, with a tentative D call TRBD1 (6 bases). Germline V gene sequence: CDR1 LGHDT, CDR2 YNNKEL (reference sequence). Deletions cut 0 bases from V and 1 base from J, with 13 bases between. The CDR3 is made up of 16 amino acids. The CDR3 protein is CASSQDPIRGSYEQYF. The CDR3 DNA sequence: TGTGCCAGCAGCCAAGATCCGATAAGGGGGTCCTACGAGCAGTACTTC.

V gene TRBV12-5 combines with J gene TRBJ2-1, with TRBD1 identical over 10 bases. Germline CDR1 LGHNT, CDR2 FRNRAP. CDR3 size: 13 residues. The junction had 8 bases not matched to a gene; V was cut back by 9 bases and J by 9 bases. The CDR3 nucleotides are TGTGCTAGCGGACTGACAGGGGGCGGTGAGCAGTTCTTC. It is translated as CASGLTGGGEQFF.

The chain links TRBV29-1 to TRBJ2-7, with D hard to call. CDR3 length: 17 residues. Germline-derived CDR1 and CDR2 are SQVTM and ANQGSEA. V gave up 0 bases and J gave up 1 base, with 19 bases separating them. The CDR3 is CSVEDGVGQTQSYEQYF. CDR3 coding DNA: TGCAGCGTTGAAGATGGGGTGGGTCAGACGCAATCCTACGAGCAGTACTTC.

This chain uses TRBV4-1 with TRBJ1-1; TRBD1 aligns across 7 bases. J was trimmed by 2 bases and V by 3 bases; bases with no gene match: 3. Per the germline V gene, CDR1 is MGHRA and CDR2 is YSYEKL. This CDR3 is built from 14 residues. CDR3 in DNA: TGCGCCAGCAGCCACCGGGACAGCAACACTGAAGCTTTCTTT. The encoded protein is CASSHRDSNTEAFF.

This chain links TRBV9 with TRBJ2-1; TRBD1 agrees at 9 bases. Unmatched junction bases numbered 3, after V lost 3 bases and J lost 5 bases. From germline, CDR1 is SGDLS and CDR2 YYNGEE. The CDR3 loop spans 14 amino acids. CDR3 nucleotides: TGTGCCAGCAGCGCCCGGACAGGGGACAATGAGCAGTTCTTC. As protein: CASSARTGDNEQFF.

The chain recombines TRBV29-1 with TRBJ1-1; D remains ambiguous. Trimming shortened V by 4 bases and J by 1 base, and 10 bases separated the two germline ends. Germline-derived CDR1 and CDR2 are SQVTM and ANQGSEA. The CDR3 is 13 amino acids. Here the CDR3 DNA reads TGCAGCGTTGTGGCACCAGAGAACACTGAAGCTTTCTTT. This gives the protein CSVVAPENTEAFF.

The chain carries TRBV15 and TRBJ2-1, with 10 bases lining up with TRBD2. With V trimmed by 0 bases and J by 8 bases, 10 bases remained unmatched. The CDR3 consists of 17 residues. CDR1 is LNHNV, CDR2 YYDKDF, per germline (reference sequence). The CDR3 DNA is TGTGCCACCAGCAGAGACCCCACTAGCGGGATTCTCTATGAGCAGTTCTTC. Protein sequence: CATSRDPTSGILYEQFF.

The chain links TRBV4-2 to TRBJ1-5; no firm D call. The V end was cut by 4 bases, the J end by 5 bases, with 9 bases between. Germline V gene lookup returns CDR1 LGHNA and CDR2 YNFKEQ. The CDR3 totals 13 residues. This CDR3 reads CASSLDVYQPQHF. The CDR3, as DNA: TGTGCCAGCAGCCTGGACGTCTATCAGCCCCAGCATTTT.

The chain uses TRBV28 and TRBJ2-7; D possibly corresponds to TRBD2 (6 bases). V was shortened by 4 bases and J by 3 bases, with 19 bases between the two germline ends. CDR3 length: 16 amino acids. Germline lookup yields CDR1 MDHEN and CDR2 SYDVKM. As DNA, the CDR3 is TGTGCCAGCAGTTCCGGGCGGCGGGGAGTGGACTACGAGCAGTACTTC. This translates into CASSSGRRGVDYEQYF.

This rearrangement joins TRBV4-1 to TRBJ2-7; weak D call: TRBD2 (6 bases). Trimming pared 1 base from V and 2 bases from J, leaving 9 bases between. The length of the CDR3 is 14 residues. The germline V gene has CDR1 MGHRA and CDR2 YSYEKL. The CDR3, as DNA: TGCGCCAGCAGCCAAGGGGGGGAAACCTACGAGCAGTACTTC. Amino acid sequence: CASSQGGETYEQYF.

This chain links TRBV12-3 or TRBV12-4 with TRBJ2-1, with 10 bases lining up with TRBD2. V trimming: 4 bases; J trimming: 0 bases; junction bases outside the gene matches: 3. This CDR3 comprises 16 residues. For the CDR3, the DNA is TGTGCCAGCAGTTCTAGCGGGGGTAGCTCCTACAATGAGCAGTTCTTC. Protein sequence: CASSSSGGSSYNEQFF.

The CDR3 here is CATSHSTGNTEAFF. CDR3 bases: TGTGCCACCAGCCACTCTACAGGGAACACTGAAGCTTTCTTT. V gene TRBV15 combines with J gene TRBJ1-1, with D perhaps TRBD1 (5 bases). Germline V lookup: CDR1 LNHNV, CDR2 YYDKDF (reference sequence). The CDR3 has 14 residues. The V end was cut by 5 bases, the J end by 1 base, with 11 bases between.

The chain couples TRBV9 to TRBJ1-6; D uncertain. CDR1 SGDLS and CDR2 YYNGEE come from the germline V gene. Trimming stripped 0 bases from V and 0 bases from J, with 7 bases between. This CDR3 contains 16 residues. The CDR3, as DNA: TGTGCCAGCAGCGTAGAAGACGGCTCCTATAATTCACCCCTCCACTTT. Protein: CASSVEDGSYNSPLHF. The full variable domain, completed using reference TRBV9 and TRBJ1-6, is DSGVTQTPKHLITATGQRVTLRCSPRSGDLSVYWYQQSLDQGLQFLIQYYNGEERAKGNILERFSAQQFPDLHSELNLSSLELGDSALYFCASSVEDGSYNSPLHFGNGTRLTVT.

This rearrangement joins TRBV7-9 to TRBJ1-2, with TRBD1 identical over 7 bases. Trimming cost V 1 base and J 1 base; bases outside gene matches: 6. The length of the CDR3 is 16 residues. The V gene's germline CDR1 is SEHNR and CDR2 FQNEAQ (reference sequence). CDR3 nucleotide sequence: TGTGCCAGCAGCTTAGGGGACAGCTTTTATAACTATGGCTACACCTTC. Its protein is CASSLGDSFYNYGYTF.

This rearrangement joins TRBV4-1 to TRBJ2-7; D uncertain. This CDR3 is 17 amino acids long. V was clipped by 0 bases and J by 5 bases, with 20 bases between them. CDR1 and CDR2 from the germline V gene are MGHRA and YSYEKL. The DNA for the CDR3 is TGCGCCAGCAGCCAAGAAATCGGCAGAGCGCAGGTCCACGAGCAGTACTTC. Protein: CASSQEIGRAQVHEQYF.

The chain is built from TRBV6-1 and TRBJ2-2; D possibly corresponds to TRBD1 (6 bases). CDR1 MNHNS and CDR2 SASEGT come from the germline V gene. The CDR3 consists of 15 residues. Trimming took 2 bases from V and 6 from J, leaving 13 bases between them. CDR3 protein: CASSETGGASGELFF. DNA of the CDR3: TGTGCCAGCAGTGAAACTGGGGGCGCGTCCGGGGAGCTGTTTTTT.

In its sample, this clonotype was seen a few times. The rearrangement uses TRBV6-1 and TRBJ2-1; D could derive from TRBD1 or TRBD2 (5 bases each). The CDR3 runs 14 residues. The germline V gene encodes CDR1 MNHNS and CDR2 SASEGT. The V and J ends lost 6 bases and 4 bases respectively, with 13 bases between them. Here the CDR3 DNA reads TGTGCCAGCAGGCCCGGGACCGTATACAATGAGCAGTTCTTC. This sequence encodes CASRPGTVYNEQFF.

CDR3 residues: CASSLSLASTDTQYF. The DNA for the CDR3 is TGTGCCAGCAGTTTATCACTAGCGAGCACAGATACGCAGTATTTT. The J gene is TRBJ2-3, the V gene TRBV27; 7 bases fit TRBD2. This CDR3 spans 15 amino acids. The germline V gene encodes CDR1 MNHEY and CDR2 SMNVEV (reference sequence). V lost 0 bases and J lost 0; bases outside the gene matches: 0.

The chain combines TRBV12-3 or TRBV12-4 with TRBJ2-5, with D perhaps assigned TRBD1 or TRBD2 (5 bases each). The CDR3 spans 13 residues. V lost 4 bases and J lost 3, with 9 bases in between. The CDR3 coding sequence is TGTGCCAGCAGTTGGGGGTGGGAAGAGACCCAGTACTTC. Encoded protein: CASSWGWEETQYF.

V and J are TRBV10-3 and TRBJ1-2; D is possibly TRBD1 (5 bases). The CDR3 loop spans 13 amino acids. Deletions cut 4 bases from V and 6 bases from J, with 12 bases between. Germline CDR1 reads ENHRY; CDR2 reads SYGVKD. The CDR3 DNA follows: TGTGCCATCAGTGGGGGGGAGGCGGATGGCTACACCTTC. It codes for CAISGGEADGYTF.

V and J are TRBV7-6 and TRBJ1-1, with a possible D match to TRBD1 (6 bases). The CDR3 has 15 amino acids. Deletions cut 4 bases from V and 0 bases from J, with 12 bases between. The V gene's germline CDR1 is SGHVS and CDR2 FNYEAQ. CDR3 in amino acids: CASSSIQGLNTEAFF. The CDR3 DNA sequence: TGTGCCAGCAGCTCCATACAGGGTTTGAACACTGAAGCTTTCTTT.

This clonotype was found once. The chain joins TRBV10-3 to TRBJ2-3; D is ambiguous. The CDR3 is made up of 14 amino acids. Trimming took off 5 bases at V and 3 bases at J, with 12 bases between the two ends. Germline CDR1 ENHRY, CDR2 SYGVKD. The CDR3 nucleotides read TGTGCCATCAGTCTGAAGGCCGGTACAGATACGCAGTATTTT. Its protein is CAISLKAGTDTQYF.